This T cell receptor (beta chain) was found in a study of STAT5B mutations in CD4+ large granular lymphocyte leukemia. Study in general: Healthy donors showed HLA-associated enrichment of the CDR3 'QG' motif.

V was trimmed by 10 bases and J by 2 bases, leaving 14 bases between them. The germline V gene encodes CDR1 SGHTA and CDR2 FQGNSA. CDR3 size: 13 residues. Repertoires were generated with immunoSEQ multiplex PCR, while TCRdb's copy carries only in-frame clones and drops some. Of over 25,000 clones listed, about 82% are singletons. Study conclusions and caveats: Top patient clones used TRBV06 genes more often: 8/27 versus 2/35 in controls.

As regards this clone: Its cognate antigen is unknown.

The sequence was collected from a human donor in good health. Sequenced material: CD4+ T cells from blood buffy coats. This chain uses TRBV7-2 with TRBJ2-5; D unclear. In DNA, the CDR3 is TGTGCCAATACACGTCCGGGTCAAGAGACCCAGTACTTC. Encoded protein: CANTRPGQETQYF.